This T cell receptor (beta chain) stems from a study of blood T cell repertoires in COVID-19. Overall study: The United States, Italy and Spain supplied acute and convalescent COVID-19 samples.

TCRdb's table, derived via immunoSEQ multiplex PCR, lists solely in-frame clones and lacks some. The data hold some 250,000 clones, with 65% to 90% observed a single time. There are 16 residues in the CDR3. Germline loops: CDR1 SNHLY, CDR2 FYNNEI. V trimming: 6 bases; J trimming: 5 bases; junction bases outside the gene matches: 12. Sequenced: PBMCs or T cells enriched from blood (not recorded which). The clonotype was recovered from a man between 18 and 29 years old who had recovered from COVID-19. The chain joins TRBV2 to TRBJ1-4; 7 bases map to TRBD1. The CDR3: CASREGQSDLNEKLFF. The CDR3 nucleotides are TGTGCCAGCAGAGAGGGACAGTCTGACCTGAATGAAAAACTGTTTTTT.